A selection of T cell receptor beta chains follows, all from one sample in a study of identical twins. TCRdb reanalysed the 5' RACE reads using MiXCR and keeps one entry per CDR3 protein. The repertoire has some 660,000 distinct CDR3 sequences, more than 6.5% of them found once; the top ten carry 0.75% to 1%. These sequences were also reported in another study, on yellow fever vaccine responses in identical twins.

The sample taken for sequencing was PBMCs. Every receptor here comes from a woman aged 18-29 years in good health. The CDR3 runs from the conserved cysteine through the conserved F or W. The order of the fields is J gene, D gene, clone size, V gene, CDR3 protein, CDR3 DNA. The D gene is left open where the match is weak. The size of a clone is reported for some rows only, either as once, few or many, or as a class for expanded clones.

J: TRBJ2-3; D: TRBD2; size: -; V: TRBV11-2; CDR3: CASSFLAGRYTDTQYF; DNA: TGTGCCAGCAGCTTTCTAGCGGGGCGATACACAGATACGCAGTATTTT
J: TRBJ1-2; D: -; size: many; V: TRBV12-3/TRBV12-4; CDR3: CASSFGRGRDYGYTF; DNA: TGTGCCAGCAGTTTCGGGCGGGGTCGGGACTATGGCTACACCTTC
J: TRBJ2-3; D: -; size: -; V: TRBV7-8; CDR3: CASSLDRVPDTQYF; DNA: TGTGCCAGCAGCTTAGACAGGGTCCCAGATACGCAGTATTTT
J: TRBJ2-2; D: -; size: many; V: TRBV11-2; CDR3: CASSLSLTGELFF; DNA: TGTGCCAGCAGCTTATCCCTCACCGGGGAGCTGTTTTTT
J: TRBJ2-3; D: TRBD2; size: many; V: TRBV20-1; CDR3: CSARDLTSGATDTQYF; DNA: TGCAGTGCTAGAGATCTAACTAGCGGGGCCACAGATACGCAGTATTTT
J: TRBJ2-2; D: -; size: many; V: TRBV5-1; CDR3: CASSLPGGYTGELFF; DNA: TGCGCCAGCAGCTTACCCGGGGGCTATACCGGGGAGCTGTTTTTT
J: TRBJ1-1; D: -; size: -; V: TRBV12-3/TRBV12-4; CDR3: CASSLDTPEAEAFF; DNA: TGTGCCAGCAGTTTGGACACACCTGAGGCTGAAGCTTTCTTT
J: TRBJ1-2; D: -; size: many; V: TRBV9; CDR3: CASSEADNYGYTF; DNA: TGTGCCAGCAGCGAGGCAGATAACTATGGCTACACCTTC
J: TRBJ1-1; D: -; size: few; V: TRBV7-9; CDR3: CASSSRDTEAFF; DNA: TGTGCCAGCAGCTCCAGGGACACTGAAGCTTTCTTT
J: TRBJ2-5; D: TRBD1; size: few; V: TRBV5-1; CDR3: CASSVTGGWQETQYF; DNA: TGCGCCAGCAGCGTTACAGGGGGCTGGCAAGAGACCCAGTACTTC
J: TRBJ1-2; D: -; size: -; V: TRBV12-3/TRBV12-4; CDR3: CASSPYRPGIRRYTF; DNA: TGTGCCAGCAGTCCTTATAGGCCAGGGATTCGGCGCTACACCTTC
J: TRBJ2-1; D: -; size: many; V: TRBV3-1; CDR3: CASSQVRVSYNEQFF; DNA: TGTGCCAGCAGCCAAGTCAGGGTCTCCTACAATGAGCAGTTCTTC
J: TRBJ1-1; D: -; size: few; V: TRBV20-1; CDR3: CSANSTDTEAFF; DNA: TGCAGTGCCAATAGTACCGACACTGAAGCTTTCTTT
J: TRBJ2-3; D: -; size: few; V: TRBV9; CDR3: CASSGGQTLTDTQYF; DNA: TGTGCCAGCAGCGGAGGACAGACACTCACAGATACGCAGTATTTT
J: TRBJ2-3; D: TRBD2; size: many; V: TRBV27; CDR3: CASSLGLAVDTQYF; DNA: TGTGCCAGCAGTTTGGGCCTAGCGGTAGATACGCAGTATTTT
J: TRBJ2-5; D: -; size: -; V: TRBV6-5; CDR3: CASSYSSVAETQYF; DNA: TGTGCCAGCAGTTACTCTTCGGTGGCGGAGACCCAGTACTTC
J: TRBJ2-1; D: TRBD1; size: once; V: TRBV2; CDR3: CASSERTGVNGQFF; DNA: TGTGCCAGCAGTGAGCGGACAGGGGTAAATGGGCAGTTCTTC
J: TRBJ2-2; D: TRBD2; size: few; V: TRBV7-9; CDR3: CASSLGLAGGAGELFF; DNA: TGTGCCAGCAGCTTAGGACTAGCGGGAGGAGCCGGGGAGCTGTTTTTT
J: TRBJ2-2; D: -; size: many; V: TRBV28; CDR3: CASSLSQAGTGELFF; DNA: TGTGCCAGCAGTTTATCCCAGGCGGGCACCGGGGAGCTGTTTTTT
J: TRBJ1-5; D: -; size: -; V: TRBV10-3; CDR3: CAIRDSGNQPQHF; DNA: TGTGCCATCAGAGACAGCGGCAATCAGCCCCAGCATTTT
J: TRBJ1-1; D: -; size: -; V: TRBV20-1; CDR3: CSARWPGLNTEAFF; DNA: TGCAGTGCTAGGTGGCCAGGGCTGAACACTGAAGCTTTCTTT
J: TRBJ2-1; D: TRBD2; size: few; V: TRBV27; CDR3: CASSDRGTSGRAPYNEQFF; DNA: TGTGCCAGCAGTGATCGCGGGACTAGCGGGAGGGCCCCCTACAATGAGCAGTTCTTC
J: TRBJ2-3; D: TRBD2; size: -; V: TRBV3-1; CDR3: CASSQDSGRAGTDTQYF; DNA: TGTGCCTCCAGCCAAGATAGCGGGAGGGCCGGCACAGATACGCAGTATTTT
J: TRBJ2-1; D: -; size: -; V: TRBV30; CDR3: CAWSGGWGNEQFF; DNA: TGTGCCTGGAGTGGGGGTTGGGGGAATGAGCAGTTCTTC
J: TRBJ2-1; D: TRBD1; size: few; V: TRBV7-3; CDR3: CASSLTPPGTGYIEQFF; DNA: TGTGCCAGCAGCTTAACCCCCCCGGGGACAGGGTATATTGAGCAGTTCTTC
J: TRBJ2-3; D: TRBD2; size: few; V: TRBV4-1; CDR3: CASSQELAGGHTQYF; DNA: TGCGCCAGCAGCCAGGAACTAGCGGGGGGGCATACGCAGTATTTT
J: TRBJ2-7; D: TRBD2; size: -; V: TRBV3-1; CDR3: CASSQGGDYYEQYF; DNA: TGTGCCAGCAGCCAGGGGGGGGACTACTACGAGCAGTACTTC
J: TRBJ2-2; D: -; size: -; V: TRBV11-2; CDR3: CASSSGLKNTGELFF; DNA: TGTGCCAGCAGCTCTGGACTAAAAAACACCGGGGAGCTGTTTTTT
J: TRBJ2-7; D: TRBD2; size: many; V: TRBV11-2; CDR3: CASSLFLAGVIGSYEQYF; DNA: TGTGCCAGCAGCTTATTTCTAGCGGGAGTAATAGGTTCCTACGAGCAGTACTTC
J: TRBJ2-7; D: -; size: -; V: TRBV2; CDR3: CASSNGISSYEQYF; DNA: TGTGCCAGCAGTAATGGGATCTCATCCTACGAGCAGTACTTC
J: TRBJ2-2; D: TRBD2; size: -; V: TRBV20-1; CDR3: CSARDGLAAPDTGELFF; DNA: TGCAGTGCTAGAGATGGACTAGCGGCTCCGGACACCGGGGAGCTGTTTTTT
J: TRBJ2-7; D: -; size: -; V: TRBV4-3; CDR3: CASSQDLGHRYEQYF; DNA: TGCGCCAGCAGCCAAGATTTGGGACACCGCTACGAGCAGTACTTC
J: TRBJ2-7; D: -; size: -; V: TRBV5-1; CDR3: CASSHTLGGDVYEQYF; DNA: TGCGCCAGCAGCCATACGTTAGGCGGGGATGTCTACGAGCAGTACTTC
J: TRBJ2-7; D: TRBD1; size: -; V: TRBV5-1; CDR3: CASSAPGQATYEQYF; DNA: TGCGCCAGCAGCGCTCCGGGACAGGCAACCTACGAGCAGTACTTC
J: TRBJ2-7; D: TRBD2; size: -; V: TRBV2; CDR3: CASTSGRGRDNYEQYF; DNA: TGTGCCAGCACCAGCGGGAGGGGTAGGGACAACTACGAGCAGTACTTC
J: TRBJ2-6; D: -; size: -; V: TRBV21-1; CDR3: CASSKLADPNSGANVLTF; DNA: TGTGCCAGCAGCAAGCTAGCGGATCCGAACTCTGGGGCCAACGTCCTGACTTTC
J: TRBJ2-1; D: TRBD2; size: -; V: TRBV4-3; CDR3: CASSQFAGTSYNEQFF; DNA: TGCGCCAGCAGCCAATTCGCCGGGACTAGCTACAATGAGCAGTTCTTC
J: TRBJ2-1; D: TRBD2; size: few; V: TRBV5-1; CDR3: CASSLTGLAAYNEQFF; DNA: TGCGCCAGCAGCTTGACGGGACTAGCGGCTTACAATGAGCAGTTCTTC
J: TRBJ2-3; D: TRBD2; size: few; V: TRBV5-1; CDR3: CASSEATRLAAADTQYF; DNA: TGCGCCAGCAGCGAGGCGACGAGACTAGCGGCCGCGGATACGCAGTATTTT
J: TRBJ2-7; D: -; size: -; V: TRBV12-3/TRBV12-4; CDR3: CASSFGQGIVYEQYF; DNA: TGTGCCAGCAGTTTCGGGCAGGGAATAGTTTACGAGCAGTACTTC
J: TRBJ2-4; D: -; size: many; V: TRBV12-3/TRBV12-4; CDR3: CASSYRVGNIQYF; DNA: TGTGCCAGCAGTTACAGGGTAGGGAACATTCAGTACTTC
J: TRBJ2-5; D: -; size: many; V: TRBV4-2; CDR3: CASSQDFGDIQETQYF; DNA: TGTGCCAGCAGCCAAGATTTTGGTGATATACAAGAGACCCAGTACTTC
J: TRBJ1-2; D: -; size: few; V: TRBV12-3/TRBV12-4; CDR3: CASSSRYGYTF; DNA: TGTGCCAGCAGTTCTCGCTATGGCTACACCTTC
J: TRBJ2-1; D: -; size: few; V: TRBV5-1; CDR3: CASSSGDLWNEQFF; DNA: TGCGCCAGCAGCTCCGGCGATCTCTGGAATGAGCAGTTCTTC
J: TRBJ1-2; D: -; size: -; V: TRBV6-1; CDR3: CASPPWPGTRSNYGYTF; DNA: TGTGCCAGCCCACCATGGCCAGGGACAAGGTCTAACTATGGCTACACCTTC
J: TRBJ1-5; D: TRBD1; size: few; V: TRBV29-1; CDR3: CSVDRGGGQPQHF; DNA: TGCAGCGTTGACAGGGGGGGAGGTCAGCCCCAGCATTTT
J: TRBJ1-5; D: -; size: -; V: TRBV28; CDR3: CASRALNQPQHF; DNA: TGTGCCAGCAGGGCGCTAAATCAGCCCCAGCATTTT
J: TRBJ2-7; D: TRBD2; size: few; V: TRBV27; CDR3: CASSLKGLAGYEQYF; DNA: TGTGCCAGCAGTTTGAAGGGACTAGCGGGCTACGAGCAGTACTTC
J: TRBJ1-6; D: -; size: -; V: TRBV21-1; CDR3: CASTGQGNSPLHF; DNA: TGTGCCAGCACTGGACAGGGAAATTCACCCCTCCACTTT
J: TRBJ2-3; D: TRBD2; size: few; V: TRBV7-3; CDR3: CASSQGLGYDTQYF; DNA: TGTGCCAGCAGCCAGGGACTAGGTTACGATACGCAGTATTTT